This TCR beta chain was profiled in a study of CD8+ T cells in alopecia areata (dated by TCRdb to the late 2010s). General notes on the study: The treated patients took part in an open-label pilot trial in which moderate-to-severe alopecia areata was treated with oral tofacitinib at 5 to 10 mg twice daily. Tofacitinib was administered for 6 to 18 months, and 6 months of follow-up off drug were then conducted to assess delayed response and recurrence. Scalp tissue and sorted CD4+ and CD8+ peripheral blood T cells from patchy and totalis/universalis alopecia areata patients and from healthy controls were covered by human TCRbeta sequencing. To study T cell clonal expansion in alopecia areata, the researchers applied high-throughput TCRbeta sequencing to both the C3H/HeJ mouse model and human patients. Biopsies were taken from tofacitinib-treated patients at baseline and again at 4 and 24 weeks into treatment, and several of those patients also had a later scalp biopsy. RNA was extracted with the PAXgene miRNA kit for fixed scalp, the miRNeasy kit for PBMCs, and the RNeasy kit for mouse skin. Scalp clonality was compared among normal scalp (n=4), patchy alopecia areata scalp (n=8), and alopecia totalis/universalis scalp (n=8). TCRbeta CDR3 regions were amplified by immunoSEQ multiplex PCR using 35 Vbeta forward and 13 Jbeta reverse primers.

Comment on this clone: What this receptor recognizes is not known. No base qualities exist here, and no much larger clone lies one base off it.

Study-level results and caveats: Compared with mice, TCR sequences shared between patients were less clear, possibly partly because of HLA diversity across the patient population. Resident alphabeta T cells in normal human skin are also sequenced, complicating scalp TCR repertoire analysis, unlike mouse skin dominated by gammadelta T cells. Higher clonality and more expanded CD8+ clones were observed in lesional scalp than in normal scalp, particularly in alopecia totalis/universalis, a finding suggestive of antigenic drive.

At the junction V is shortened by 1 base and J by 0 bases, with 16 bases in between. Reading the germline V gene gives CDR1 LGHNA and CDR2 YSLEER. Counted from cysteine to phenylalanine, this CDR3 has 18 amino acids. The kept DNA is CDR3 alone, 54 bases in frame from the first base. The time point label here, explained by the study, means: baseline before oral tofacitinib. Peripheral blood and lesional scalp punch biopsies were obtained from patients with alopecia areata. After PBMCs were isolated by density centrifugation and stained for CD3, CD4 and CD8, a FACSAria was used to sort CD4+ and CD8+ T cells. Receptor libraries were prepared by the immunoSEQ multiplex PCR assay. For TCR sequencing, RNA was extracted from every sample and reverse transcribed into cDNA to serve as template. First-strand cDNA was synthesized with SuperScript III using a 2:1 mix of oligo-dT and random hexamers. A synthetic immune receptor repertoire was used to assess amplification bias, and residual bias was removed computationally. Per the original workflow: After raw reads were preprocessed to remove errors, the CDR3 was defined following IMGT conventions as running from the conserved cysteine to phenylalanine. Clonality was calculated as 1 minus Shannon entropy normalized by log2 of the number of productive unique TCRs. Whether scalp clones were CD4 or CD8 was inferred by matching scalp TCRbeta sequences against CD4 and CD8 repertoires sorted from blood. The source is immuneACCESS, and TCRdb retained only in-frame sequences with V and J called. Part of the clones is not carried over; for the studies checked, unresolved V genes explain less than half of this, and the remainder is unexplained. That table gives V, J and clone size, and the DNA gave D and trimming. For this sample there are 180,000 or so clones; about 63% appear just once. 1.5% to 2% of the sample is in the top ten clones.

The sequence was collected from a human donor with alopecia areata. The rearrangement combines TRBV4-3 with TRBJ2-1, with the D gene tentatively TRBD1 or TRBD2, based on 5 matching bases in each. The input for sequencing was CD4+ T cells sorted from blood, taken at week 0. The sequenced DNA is TGCGCCAGCAGCCAAGCAATGATCCGGGGCAGCTCCTACAATGAGCAGTTCTTC. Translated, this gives CASSQAMIRGSSYNEQFF.